The clone carrying this T cell receptor (beta chain) was counted ten times or more. These data are taken from a study of glioma-infiltrating T cells. Amplification of TCR alpha and beta CDR3 regions from RNA used iRepertoire nested multiplex PCR. MiXCR, run by TCRdb on the multiplex PCR reads, gives a single entry per CDR3 protein. The repertoire holds roughly 200,000 distinct CDR3 sequences, under 55% seen once, with around 4.9% in the top ten. Between the trimmed V and J ends, which lost 1 base and 1 base, there was a span of 8 bases. Per germline, CDR1 MGHRA and CDR2 YSYEKL. This CDR3 comprises 15 residues.

V usage is TRBV4-1 and J usage is TRBJ1-3, with D uncertain. This clonotype was obtained from a human donor with low-grade glioma or glioblastoma, undergoing nonglioma brain surgery, or in good health (not recorded which). Sequences were obtained from glioma tissue, nonneoplastic brain tissue, or PBMCs (not recorded which). CDR3 nucleotides: TGCGCCAGCAGCCAAGTTGTGAGTTCTGGAAACACCATATATTTT. Translating it yields CASSQVVSSGNTIYF.